The 14 T cell receptor beta chains listed next were all sequenced from one sample in a study of blood T cell repertoires in COVID-19. Sequencing was performed with immunoSEQ multiplex PCR; in TCRdb, only in-frame clones are kept and a portion is missing. The sample holds under 30,000 clones, approximately 90% seen once. Sequenced sample: peripheral blood. The receptors derive from a human donor in a cohort sampled during active COVID-19.

This chain links TRBV3-1 (or the pseudogene TRBV3-2) with TRBJ2-1, with 7 nucleotides matching TRBD1. J gave up 0 bases and V 1 base, and 3 bases lay outside the gene matches. This CDR3 spans 16 amino acids. Germline V gives CDR1 LGHDT, CDR2 YNNKEL (reference sequence). The CDR3 DNA reads as TGTGCCAGCAGCCAAGTGACAGGGAGCTCCTACAATGAGCAGTTCTTC. This sequence encodes CASSQVTGSSYNEQFF.

The chain has TRBV3-1 (or the pseudogene TRBV3-2) and TRBJ2-1, with 10 positions matching TRBD2. Germline CDR1 reads LGHDT; CDR2 reads YNNKEL (reference sequence). The CDR3 spans 16 residues. The J segment lost 8 bases and the V segment lost 3 bases, leaving 10 bases of the junction unmatched. The DNA for the CDR3 is TGTGCCAGCAGCCAGGAAGCGGGGGGGCTTGTTCATGAGCAGTTCTTC. Protein: CASSQEAGGLVHEQFF.

This chain links TRBV7-9 with TRBJ2-1, with D possibly matching TRBD1 (5 bases). V lost 1 base and J 3 bases, leaving 16 bases between the germline ends. This CDR3 is built from 17 residues. Germline CDR1 is SEHNR and CDR2 is FQNEAQ (reference sequence). The CDR3 DNA reads TGTGCCAGCAGCTTAGAGTCTGCGGCAGGGCGCTACAATGAGCAGTTCTTC. Amino acids: CASSLESAAGRYNEQFF.

This chain joins TRBV18 and TRBJ2-5, with TRBD2 identical over 10 bases. The V segment lost 5 bases and the J segment 2 bases; nucleotides outside the gene matches: 2. CDR3 length: 14 amino acids. In germline, CDR1 is KGHSH, CDR2 LQKENI. The CDR3 DNA reads as TGTGCCAGCTCATCGACTAGCGGGCAAGAGACCCAGTACTTC. It specifies CASSSTSGQETQYF.

The chain links TRBV24-1 to TRBJ2-3, with D tentatively TRBD2 (5 bases). Trimming cost V 7 bases and J 5 bases, with 15 bases left between them. There are 14 residues in the CDR3. Per the germline V gene, CDR1 is KGHDR and CDR2 is SFDVKD. CDR3 DNA: TGTGCCACCAGACTTAACACCCGGGGAGATACGCAGTATTTT. It encodes CATRLNTRGDTQYF.

V gene TRBV20-1 combines with J gene TRBJ2-1, with a tentative D call TRBD2 (7 bases). Germline-derived CDR1 and CDR2 are DFQATT and SNEGSKA (reference sequence). The length of the CDR3 is 11 residues. V dropped 6 bases and J dropped 9 bases, with 12 bases sitting between them. This CDR3 reads CSARGAVEQFF. The CDR3 DNA reads TGCAGTGCCCGGGGGGCGGTTGAGCAGTTCTTC.

V is TRBV18 and J is TRBJ1-4; D might be TRBD1 (5 bases). Germline CDR1 and CDR2: KGHSH and LQKENI. Trimming removed 0 bases from V and 7 bases from J, with 9 bases in between. This CDR3 contains 14 residues. As DNA, the CDR3 is TGTGCCAGCTCACCACCGGGCGGGGGTGAAAAACTGTTTTTT. Residues: CASSPPGGGEKLFF.

A single count supports this clone. This sequence joins TRBV7-9 and TRBJ2-6; a possible D gene is TRBD1 (6 bases). V lost 5 bases and J 0 bases, leaving 17 bases between the germline ends. From germline, CDR1 is SEHNR and CDR2 FQNEAQ (reference sequence). This CDR3 contains 18 residues. The DNA for the CDR3 is TGTGCCAGCAGCCGCCTAGGACAGACCTTCTCTGGGGCCAACGTCCTGACTTTC. Protein: CASSRLGQTFSGANVLTF.

The genes are TRBV1 and TRBJ1-5; TRBD1, as called in the table, went unchecked against the DNA. TRBV1 is reported as a pseudogene. The CDR3 loop spans 20 amino acids. The CDR3 here is CTSSQPQGVLPGVLDQPQHF. CDR3 in DNA: TGCACCAGCAGCCAGCCACAGGGGGTACTCCCCGGAGTGCTGGATCAGCCCCAGCATTTT.

This chain uses TRBV19 with TRBJ1-1, with TRBD1 identical over 9 bases. Germline-derived CDR1 and CDR2 are LNHDA and SQIVND (reference sequence). The V and J ends lost 5 bases and 7 bases, in that order; junction bases with no gene match: 11. This CDR3 comprises 15 residues. CDR3 DNA: TGTGCCAGTAGTTTAGGTGACAGGGGGGTTAATGAAGCTTTCTTT. The encoded protein is CASSLGDRGVNEAFF. Supplemented by reference TRBV19 and TRBJ1-1, the full variable domain reads DGGITQSPKYLFRKEGQNVTLSCEQNLNHDAMYWYRQDPGQGLRLIYYSQIVNDFQKGDIAEGYSVSREKKESFPLTVTSAQKNPTAFYLCASSLGDRGVNEAFFGQGTRLTVV.

This chain joins TRBV6-6 and TRBJ1-1; tentatively, D is TRBD1 (5 bases). The V gene lost 4 bases and the J gene lost 1 base, with 7 bases spanning the gap. CDR1 MNHNY and CDR2 SVGAGI come from the germline V gene (reference sequence). CDR3 length: 13 amino acids. In DNA, the CDR3 is TGTGCCAGCAGTTTGACAGCGAACACTGAAGCTTTCTTT. As protein: CASSLTANTEAFF.

The J gene is TRBJ2-3, the V gene TRBV18; D gene uncertain. Deletions cut 8 bases from V and 8 bases from J, with 8 bases between. Germline V gene data show CDR1 as KGHSH and CDR2 as LQKENI. The CDR3 spans 10 residues. The CDR3 DNA is TGTGCCAGCCCGCCGGGTACGCAGTATTTT. Encoded protein: CASPPGTQYF.

The chain joins TRBV11-1 to TRBJ2-3; D remains ambiguous. Trimming stripped 2 bases from V and 4 bases from J, with 10 bases between. Germline assignment: CDR1 SGHAT and CDR2 FQDESV (reference sequence). The CDR3 loop spans 14 amino acids. CDR3 region: CASSLSPRADTQYF. In DNA, the CDR3 is TGTGCCAGCAGCTTATCACCCCGAGCAGATACGCAGTATTTT.

The J gene is TRBJ2-7, the V gene TRBV3-1 (or the pseudogene TRBV3-2), with TRBD1 matching over 10 bases. From germline, CDR1 is LGHDT and CDR2 YNNKEL (reference sequence). The CDR3 is made up of 15 amino acids. The V and J ends lost 2 bases and 4 bases, in that order; junction bases with no gene match: 5. CDR3: CASSQPGQGVYEQYF. The CDR3 region has the DNA TGTGCCAGCAGCCAACCCGGACAGGGGGTGTACGAGCAGTACTTC.